Sequencing of this T cell receptor (beta chain) was carried out in a study of OX40 agonist ivuxolimab in advanced cancers. Looking at the study overall: Partial responses occurred in three patients (one hepatocellular carcinoma, two cutaneous melanoma).

The method was immunoSEQ multiplex PCR; TCRdb's version includes in-frame clones alone and lacks a portion of them. The table includes around 83,000 clones, 80% to 90% detected once. Blood specimens came from baseline, cycle 4 day 1, and cycle 7 day 1. The sequence came from an adult with an advanced solid tumor such as melanoma, head and neck, liver or kidney cancer. Sequencing was performed on CD4+ or CD8+ T cells sorted from blood, taken in a trial of the OX40 agonist ivuxolimab.

This CDR3 reads CASSEKMKGLAGRIDTQYF. As DNA, the CDR3 is TGTGCCAGCAGTGAGAAGATGAAGGGACTAGCGGGAAGGATAGATACGCAGTATTTT. The chain recombines TRBV6-1 with TRBJ2-3; 13 bases agree with TRBD2. This CDR3 is built from 19 residues. The germline gives CDR1 MNHNS, CDR2 SASEGT. J gave up 5 bases and V 3 bases, and 14 bases lay outside the gene matches.